This T cell receptor (beta chain) is from a study of cytomegalovirus exposure and HLA in healthy donors. Whole-study findings and limits: TCR beta chains numbering roughly 150 were designated cytomegalovirus-associated. First-cohort TCR clusters tended to co-occur in the 95 to 150 validation repertoires, a later analysis found.

This clone was recorded a few times. The antigen is undetermined. CDR1 and CDR2 from the germline V gene are SGHNT and YYREEE (reference sequence). V was trimmed by 4 bases and J by 0 bases, leaving 11 bases between them. This CDR3 contains 14 residues. Clones were sequenced by immunoSEQ multiplex PCR, and TCRdb holds only the in-frame ones, with some missing. This sample has around 120,000 clones, with 86% found just once. This chain links TRBV5-4 with TRBJ2-7; D not resolved. The clonotype comes from a man aged 18 to 30 in good health and CMV-seronegative. The sample consisted of PBMCs. In DNA, the CDR3 is TGTGCCAGCAGCGGCTCATGGAGCTCCTACGAGCAGTACTTC. Translating gives CASSGSWSSYEQYF. The full variable domain, completed using reference TRBV5-4 and TRBJ2-7, is ETGVTQSPTHLIKTRGQQVTLRCSSQSGHNTVSWYQQALGQGPQFIFQYYREEENGRGNFPPRFSGLQFPNYSSELNVNALELDDSALYLCASSGSWSSYEQYFGPGTRLTVT.